This T cell receptor beta chain was recovered during a study of cytomegalovirus exposure and HLA in healthy donors. Findings and caveats of the study: Reportedly, cytomegalovirus status was diagnosed with high sensitivity and specificity.

This clone was counted once. What it recognizes is unknown. Different DNA sequences within this sample yield the same CDR3. The primer mix had 60 Vbeta and 13 Jbeta primers. The table came from immunoSEQ multiplex PCR; TCRdb's copy has only in-frame clones and leaves some out. The sample yields some 120,000 clones, 75% to 90% seen once. Sequencing was carried out using PBMCs. The clonotype was recovered from a man in his forties in good health and CMV-seronegative.

The chain's CDR3 is CSASLADTQYF. The CDR3, as DNA: TGCAGTGCTAGCCTAGCAGATACGCAGTATTTT. The J gene is TRBJ2-3, the V gene TRBV20-1; D is undetermined. V was cut by 3 bases and J by 4 bases, with 5 bases left in between. Germline V gives CDR1 DFQATT, CDR2 SNEGSKA (reference sequence). The CDR3 is 11 residues long.